These 16 T cell receptor beta chains came from one sample sequenced in a study of identical twins. TCRdb called the 5' RACE reads again in MiXCR, with one record for every CDR3 protein. The data contain approximately 590,000 distinct CDR3 sequences, over 8.5% of them singletons. The data also belong to a second study, concerning yellow fever vaccine responses in identical twins.

Sequenced sample: PBMCs. Receptors originate from a woman aged 18-29 years in good health.

This clonotype has at least ten counts. This CDR3 reads CAISRDVPSYEQYF. The CDR3 DNA follows: TGTGCCATCAGCCGGGACGTACCATCTTACGAGCAGTACTTC. The rearrangement links TRBV10-3 to TRBJ2-7; D possibly uses TRBD1 or TRBD2 (5 bases each). Germline values: CDR1 ENHRY, CDR2 SYGVKD. V lost 6 bases and J lost 4, with 16 bases in between. CDR3 length equals 14 residues.

This clonotype was recorded at least ten times. The chain has TRBV3-1 and TRBJ1-6; D not resolved. The V and J ends lost 4 bases and 13 bases respectively, with 14 bases between them. Looked up from germline, CDR1 is LGHDT and CDR2 is YNNKEL (reference sequence). The CDR3 runs to 13 residues. The DNA for the CDR3 is TGTGCCAGCAGCCTAAACGCAGAGGGTCCCCTCCACTTT. Translation: CASSLNAEGPLHF. Drawing the rest from reference TRBV3-1 and TRBJ1-6, the complete variable domain is DTAVSQTPKYLVTQMGNDKSIKCEQNLGHDTMYWYKQDSKKFLKIMFSYNNKELIINETVPNRFSPKSPDKAHLNLHINSLELGDSAVYFCASSLNAEGPLHFGNGTRLTVT.

The gene calls are TRBV7-2 and TRBJ2-7; TRBD2 matches 7 bases. The ends lost 5 bases at V and 2 bases at J; junction bases unmatched: 9. Germline lookup yields CDR1 SGHTA and CDR2 FQGNSA. The CDR3 spans 15 residues. The CDR3 coding sequence is TGTGCCAGCAGCCCGCTGACTAGCCGAACCTACGAGCAGTACTTC. Its protein product is CASSPLTSRTYEQYF.

This clonotype was recorded a few times. A junction boundary mismatches the germline segment, possibly from a read error. This chain links TRBV7-7 with TRBJ2-1; maybe TRBD2 (7 bases). The germline V gene encodes CDR1 SSHAT and CDR2 FNYEAQ (reference sequence). The CDR3 loop spans 15 amino acids. The CDR3 coding sequence is TGTGCTAGCAGCTTTAGGGGGACTACCTACAATGAGCAGTTCTTC. It yields the protein CASSFRGTTYNEQFF.

The rearrangement uses TRBV7-9 and TRBJ2-3; 10 bases are a match to TRBD2. Germline CDR1 and CDR2: SEHNR and FQNEAQ (reference sequence). V shed 1 base and J 6 bases; nucleotides not matched to a gene: 10. This CDR3 is built from 17 residues. In DNA, the CDR3 is TGTGCCAGCAGCTTAGTCTTAGCGGGAGGAGGAGCGGATACGCAGTATTTT. Translated, it gives CASSLVLAGGGADTQYF.

The CDR3 coding sequence is TGCAGTGCTACCTCCGGGACAGGCCAGTATCAGCCCCAGCATTTT. It is translated as CSATSGTGQYQPQHF. The chain joins TRBV20-1 to TRBJ1-5; the match to TRBD1 covers 8 bases. V trimming: 4 bases; J trimming: 5 bases; junction bases outside the gene matches: 10. The CDR3 has 15 residues. CDR1 is DFQATT and CDR2 is SNEGSKA in the germline V gene (reference sequence).

This clonotype was detected ten times or more. The gene calls are TRBV15 and TRBJ1-1; D possibly corresponds to TRBD1 (6 bases). The CDR3 covers 13 residues. V gave up 4 bases and J gave up 7 bases, with 13 bases separating them. Germline V gene data show CDR1 as LNHNV and CDR2 as YYDKDF (reference sequence). CDR3 bases: TGTGCCACCAGCAAACAGGGTGGATATGAAGCTTTCTTT. It is translated as CATSKQGGYEAFF.

This clonotype was detected only a few times. The chain uses TRBV29-1 and TRBJ1-1; D is uncertain. This CDR3 has 13 residues. Germline-derived CDR1 and CDR2 are SQVTM and ANQGSEA. The V end was cut by 1 base, the J end by 0 bases, with 6 bases between. The CDR3 nucleotides are TGCAGCGTTGAAGCAGCTTTGAACACTGAAGCTTTCTTT. Encoded protein: CSVEAALNTEAFF.

This clonotype occurred a few times. V and J are TRBV4-3 and TRBJ2-3, with 11 bases fitting TRBD2. The CDR3 is 16 amino acids. The germline gives CDR1 LGHNA, CDR2 YSLEER. V gave up 4 bases and J gave up 8 bases; unmatched junction bases: 11. This chain's CDR3 is CASSPASGTSGVTQYF. The CDR3 nucleotides read TGCGCCAGCAGCCCTGCATCCGGGACTAGCGGAGTTACGCAGTATTTT.

This clonotype was seen many times. This chain joins TRBV5-6 and TRBJ2-3; 9 bases line up with TRBD2. V trimming: 2 bases; J trimming: 3 bases; junction bases outside the gene matches: 7. The germline V gene encodes CDR1 SGHDT and CDR2 YYEEEE. CDR3 length equals 16 residues. CDR3 DNA sequence: TGTGCCAGCAGCTTTTCTAGCGGGGTGGGGACAGATACGCAGTATTTT. Translation gives CASSFSSGVGTDTQYF.

This clonotype was counted ten times or more. The rearrangement uses TRBV4-3 and TRBJ2-6; TRBD1 agrees at 8 bases. J gave up 4 bases and V 1 base, and 3 bases lay outside the gene matches. CDR1 is LGHNA and CDR2 is YSLEER in the germline V gene. The CDR3 loop spans 16 amino acids. For the CDR3, the DNA is TGCGCCAGCAGCCAAGGGACAGGGTACGGGGCCAACGTCCTGACTTTC. It is translated as CASSQGTGYGANVLTF.

In this sample, this clonotype turned up a few times. This rearrangement joins TRBV4-3 to TRBJ1-2; D is ambiguous. V gave up 0 bases and J gave up 6 bases, with 20 bases separating them. Germline loops: CDR1 LGHNA, CDR2 YSLEER. CDR3 length equals 17 residues. The CDR3 reads CASSQDSAGLRDDGYTF. The DNA for the CDR3 is TGCGCCAGCAGCCAAGATTCCGCCGGCCTCCGAGACGATGGCTACACCTTC.

On this clonotype itself: This may stem from a read error, because a much larger clone lies one nucleotide away. The V call is TRBV20-1, the J call TRBJ1-1; 10 bases align to TRBD1. The CDR3 length is 18 residues. Looked up from germline, CDR1 is DFQATT and CDR2 is SNEGSKA (reference sequence). The CDR3 sequence: CSARDHGGTGVGDTEALF. The DNA of the CDR3 is TGCAGTGCTAGAGATCACGGTGGGACAGGGGTGGGGGACACTGAAGCTTTGTTT.

This clonotype was counted between two and nine times. The chain combines TRBV29-1 with TRBJ2-7, with 11 nucleotides matching TRBD1. There are 13 residues in the CDR3. From germline, CDR1 is SQVTM and CDR2 ANQGSEA. J lost 6 bases, V lost 4 bases, and 5 bases had no gene match. CDR3 sequence (DNA): TGCAGCGTTGCAGGACAGGGGGCGGGCGAGCAGTACTTC. Translating it yields CSVAGQGAGEQYF.

The chain employs TRBV11-2 and TRBJ2-3; TRBD1 aligns across 7 bases. The CDR3 runs to 15 residues. Losses at the gene ends were 0 bases for V and 4 bases for J; bases not matched to a gene: 4. The V gene's germline CDR1 is SGHAT and CDR2 FQNNGV. CDR3 loop: CASSLDSGGPDTQYF. The CDR3 nucleotides read TGTGCCAGCAGCTTAGATTCAGGGGGACCAGATACGCAGTATTTT.

The chain couples TRBV2 to TRBJ2-2, with TRBD1 identical over 7 bases. This CDR3 region has 14 residues. The V and J ends lost 7 bases and 0 bases, in that order; junction bases with no gene match: 2. Looked up from germline, CDR1 is SNHLY and CDR2 is FYNNEI. CDR3 region: CASKGTANTGELFF. CDR3 DNA sequence: TGTGCCAGCAAAGGGACAGCGAACACCGGGGAGCTGTTTTTT.